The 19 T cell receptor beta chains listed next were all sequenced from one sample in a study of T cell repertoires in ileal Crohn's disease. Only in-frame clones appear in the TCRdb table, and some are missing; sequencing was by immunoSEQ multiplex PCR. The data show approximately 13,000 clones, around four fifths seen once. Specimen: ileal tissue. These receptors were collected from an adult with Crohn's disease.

CDR3 protein: CSVRSLQETQYF. CDR3 DNA: TGCAGCGTCCGGAGCCTACAAGAGACCCAGTACTTC. The chain joins TRBV29-1 to TRBJ2-5, with D unclear. CDR3 length equals 12 residues. V shed 6 bases and J shed 2 bases, with 10 bases lying between them. Germline V lookup: CDR1 SQVTM, CDR2 ANQGSEA.

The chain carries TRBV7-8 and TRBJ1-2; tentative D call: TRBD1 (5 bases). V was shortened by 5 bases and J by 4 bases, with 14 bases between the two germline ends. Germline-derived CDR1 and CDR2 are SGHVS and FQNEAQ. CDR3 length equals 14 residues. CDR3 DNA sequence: TGTGCCAGCAGCCCGCTTGGGGGGGGCTATGGCTACACCTTC. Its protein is CASSPLGGGYGYTF.

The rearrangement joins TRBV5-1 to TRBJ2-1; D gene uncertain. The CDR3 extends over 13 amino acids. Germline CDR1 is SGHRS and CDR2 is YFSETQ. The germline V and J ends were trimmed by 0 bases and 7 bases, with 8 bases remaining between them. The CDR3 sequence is CASSLAPSNEQFF. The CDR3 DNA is TGCGCCAGCAGCTTGGCGCCCAGTAATGAGCAGTTCTTC.

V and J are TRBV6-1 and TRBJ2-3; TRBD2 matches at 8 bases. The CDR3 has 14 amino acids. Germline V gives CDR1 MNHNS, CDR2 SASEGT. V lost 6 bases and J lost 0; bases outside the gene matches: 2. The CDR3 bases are TGTGCCAGCAGGTCGGGGGGGAGCACAGATACGCAGTATTTT. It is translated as CASRSGGSTDTQYF.

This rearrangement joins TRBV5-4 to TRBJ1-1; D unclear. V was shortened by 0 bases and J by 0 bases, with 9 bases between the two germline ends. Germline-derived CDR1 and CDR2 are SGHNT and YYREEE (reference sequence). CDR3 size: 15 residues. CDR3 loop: CASSLDGVLNTEAFF. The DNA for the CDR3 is TGTGCCAGCAGCTTGGATGGAGTTTTGAACACTGAAGCTTTCTTT.

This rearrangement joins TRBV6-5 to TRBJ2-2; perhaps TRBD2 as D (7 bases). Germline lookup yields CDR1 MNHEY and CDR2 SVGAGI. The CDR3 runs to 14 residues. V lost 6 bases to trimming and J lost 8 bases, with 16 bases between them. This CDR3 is CASSPLGGAGELFF. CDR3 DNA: TGTGCCAGCAGCCCCTTAGGGGGGGCTGGGGAGCTGTTTTTT.

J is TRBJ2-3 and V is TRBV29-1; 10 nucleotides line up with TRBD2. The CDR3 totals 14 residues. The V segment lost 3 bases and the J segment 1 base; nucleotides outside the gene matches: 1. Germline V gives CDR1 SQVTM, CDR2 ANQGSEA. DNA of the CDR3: TGCAGCGTTGAGGGGACTAGCGGCACAGATACGCAGTATTTT. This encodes CSVEGTSGTDTQYF.

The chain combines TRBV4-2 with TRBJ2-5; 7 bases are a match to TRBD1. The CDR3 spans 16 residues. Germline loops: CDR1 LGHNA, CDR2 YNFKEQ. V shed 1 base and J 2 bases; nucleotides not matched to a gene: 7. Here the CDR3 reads CASSQVSVTGQETQYF. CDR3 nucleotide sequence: TGTGCCAGCAGCCAAGTGTCTGTGACAGGGCAAGAGACCCAGTACTTC.

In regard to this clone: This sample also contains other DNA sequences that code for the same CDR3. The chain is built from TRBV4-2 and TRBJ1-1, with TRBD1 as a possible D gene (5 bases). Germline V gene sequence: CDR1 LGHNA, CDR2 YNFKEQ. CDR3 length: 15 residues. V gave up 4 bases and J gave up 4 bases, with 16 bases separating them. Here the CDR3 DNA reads TGTGCCAGCAGCCTGTCACGGGGGTTCGGCACTGAAGCTTTCTTT. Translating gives CASSLSRGFGTEAFF.

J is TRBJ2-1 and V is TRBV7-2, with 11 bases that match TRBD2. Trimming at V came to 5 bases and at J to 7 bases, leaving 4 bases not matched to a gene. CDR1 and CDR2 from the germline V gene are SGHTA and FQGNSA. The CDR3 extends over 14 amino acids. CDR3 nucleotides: TGTGCCAGCAGCCCCCGACTAGCGGGAAATGAGCAGTTCTTC. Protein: CASSPRLAGNEQFF.

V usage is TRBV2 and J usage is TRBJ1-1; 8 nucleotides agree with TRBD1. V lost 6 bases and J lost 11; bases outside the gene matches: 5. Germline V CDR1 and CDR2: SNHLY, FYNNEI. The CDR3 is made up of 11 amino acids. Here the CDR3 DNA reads TGTGCCAGCAGCGGTCGACAGGGGGCTTTCTTT. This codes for CASSGRQGAFF.

The CDR3 spells CASSVQGLMNTEAFF. CDR3 in DNA: TGTGCCAGCAGCGTTCAGGGCCTCATGAACACTGAAGCTTTCTTT. J is TRBJ1-1 and V is TRBV9, with a weak D call TRBD1 (5 bases). The V end was cut by 2 bases, the J end by 0 bases, with 11 bases between. The CDR3 length is 15 residues. CDR1 is SGDLS and CDR2 is YYNGEE in the germline V gene.

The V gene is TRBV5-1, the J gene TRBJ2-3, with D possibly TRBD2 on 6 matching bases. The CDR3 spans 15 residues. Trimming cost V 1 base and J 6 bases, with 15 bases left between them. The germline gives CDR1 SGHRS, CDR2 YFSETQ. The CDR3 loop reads CASSLRGGAGDTQYF. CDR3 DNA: TGCGCCAGCAGCTTGAGAGGCGGGGCCGGGGATACGCAGTATTTT.

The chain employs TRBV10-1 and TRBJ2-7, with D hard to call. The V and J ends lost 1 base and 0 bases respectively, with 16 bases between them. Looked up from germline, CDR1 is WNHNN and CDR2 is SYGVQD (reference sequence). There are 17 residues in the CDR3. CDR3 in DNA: TGCGCCAGCAGTGAGTGCCGTCTGCCGGGTAGCTCCTACGAGCAGTACTTC. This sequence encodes CASSECRLPGSSYEQYF.

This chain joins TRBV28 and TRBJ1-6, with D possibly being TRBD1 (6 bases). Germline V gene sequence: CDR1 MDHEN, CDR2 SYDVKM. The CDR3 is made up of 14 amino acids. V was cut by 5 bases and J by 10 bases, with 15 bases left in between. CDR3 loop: CASSPRTVRSPLHF. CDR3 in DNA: TGTGCCAGCAGTCCCAGGACAGTGCGGTCACCCCTCCACTTT.

The CDR3 nucleotides read TGTGCCAGCAGTTACTCCGGGAAAGCCTACGAGCAGTACTTC. This encodes CASSYSGKAYEQYF. The chain carries TRBV6-7 and TRBJ2-7, with D possibly being TRBD2 (5 bases). TRBV6-7 is an ORF, and what it does is uncertain. The CDR3 extends over 14 amino acids. The V end was cut by 0 bases, the J end by 2 bases, with 8 bases between.

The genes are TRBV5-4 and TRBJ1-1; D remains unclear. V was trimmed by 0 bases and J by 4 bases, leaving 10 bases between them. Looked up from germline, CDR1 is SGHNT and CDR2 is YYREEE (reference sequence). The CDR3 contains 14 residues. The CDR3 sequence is CASSLVGGFTEAFF. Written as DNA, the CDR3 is TGTGCCAGCAGCTTGGTTGGCGGGTTCACTGAAGCTTTCTTT.

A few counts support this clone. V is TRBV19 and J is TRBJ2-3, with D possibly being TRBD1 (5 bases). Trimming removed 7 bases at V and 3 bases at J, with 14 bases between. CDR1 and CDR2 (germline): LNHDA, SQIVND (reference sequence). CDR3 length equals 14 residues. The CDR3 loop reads CASTKGEATDTQYF. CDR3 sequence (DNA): TGTGCCAGTACCAAAGGGGAAGCGACAGATACGCAGTATTTT.

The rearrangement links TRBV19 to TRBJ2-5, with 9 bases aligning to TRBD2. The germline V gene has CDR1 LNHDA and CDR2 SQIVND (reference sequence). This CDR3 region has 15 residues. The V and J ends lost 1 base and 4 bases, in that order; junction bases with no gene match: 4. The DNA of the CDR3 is TGTGCCAGTAGTATAGCAGCGGGAGGAGGAGAGACCCAGTACTTC. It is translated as CASSIAAGGGETQYF.